This T cell receptor beta chain was documented in a study of human T cells and chemical hapten exposure. The wider study: Small differences in pooled library volume mainly drove the variation in TCR yields per sample.

This clonotype was counted a few times. The germline V gene encodes CDR1 SGHTA and CDR2 FQGNSA. The CDR3 contains 14 residues. Trimming stripped 4 bases from V and 6 bases from J, with 14 bases between. TCRdb itself ran the RACE reads through MiXCR, one entry per CDR3 protein. In the table there are approximately 34,000 distinct CDR3 sequences, less than 5.5% of which are singletons. The time point denotes: healthy volunteer bleed at 6 weeks. The study extracted total RNA from unfractionated whole blood. The clonotype was recovered from a human donor in good health. Some clones in this sample may be carry-over from other donors' samples. Material: whole blood. The chain has TRBV7-2 and TRBJ2-3; a possible D gene is TRBD1 (7 bases). The CDR3 reads CASSYRTGGDTQYF. CDR3 bases: TGTGCCAGCAGCTACCGGACAGGAGGGGATACGCAGTATTTT.